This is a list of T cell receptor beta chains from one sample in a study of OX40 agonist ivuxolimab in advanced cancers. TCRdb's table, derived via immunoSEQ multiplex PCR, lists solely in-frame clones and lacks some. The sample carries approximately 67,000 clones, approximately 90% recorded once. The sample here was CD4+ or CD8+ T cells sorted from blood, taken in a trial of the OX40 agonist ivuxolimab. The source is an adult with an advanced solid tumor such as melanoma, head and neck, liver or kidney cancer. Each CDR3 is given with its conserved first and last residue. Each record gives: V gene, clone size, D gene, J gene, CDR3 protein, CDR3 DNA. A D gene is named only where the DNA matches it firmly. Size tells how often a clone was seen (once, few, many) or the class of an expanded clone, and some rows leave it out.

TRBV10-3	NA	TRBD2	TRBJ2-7	CAIASGGYYEQYF	TGTGCCATAGCTAGCGGGGGGTACTACGAGCAGTACTTC
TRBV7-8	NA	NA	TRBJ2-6	CASSLGRSGANVLTF	TGTGCCAGCAGCCTGGGGCGCTCTGGGGCCAACGTCCTGACTTTC
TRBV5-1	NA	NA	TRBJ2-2	CASLERENVGTGELFF	TGCGCCAGCCTCGAGAGGGAAAACGTCGGCACCGGGGAGCTGTTTTTT
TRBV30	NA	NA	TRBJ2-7	CAWSLGGPYEQYF	TGTGCCTGGAGCCTCGGGGGGCCCTACGAGCAGTACTTC
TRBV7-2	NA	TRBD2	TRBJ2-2	CASPQGSGRANTGELFF	TGTGCCAGCCCCCAGGGTAGCGGGAGGGCGAACACCGGGGAGCTGTTTTTT
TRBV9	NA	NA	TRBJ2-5	CASSVEGGYQETQYF	TGTGCCAGCAGCGTGGAGGGGGGGTACCAAGAGACCCAGTACTTC
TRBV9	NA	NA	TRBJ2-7	CASSVGQNYEQYF	TGTGCCAGCAGCGTAGGGCAAAACTACGAGCAGTACTTC
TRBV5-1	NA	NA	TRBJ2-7	CASSSQGYEQYF	TGCGCCAGCAGCTCACAGGGTTACGAGCAGTACTTC
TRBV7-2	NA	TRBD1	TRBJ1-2	CASSFPGGGYTF	TGTGCCAGCAGCTTCCCAGGGGGCGGCTACACCTTC
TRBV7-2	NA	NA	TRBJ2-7	CASSPGTRQTYEQYF	TGTGCCAGCAGCCCGGGGACCCGACAAACCTACGAGCAGTACTTC
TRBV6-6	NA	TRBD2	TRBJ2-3	CASSPERGRSDTQYF	TGTGCCAGCAGTCCAGAGCGGGGGAGGTCGGATACGCAGTATTTT
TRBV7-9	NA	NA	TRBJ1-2	CASSTRTAYGYTF	TGTGCCAGCAGCACCCGGACAGCCTATGGCTACACCTTC
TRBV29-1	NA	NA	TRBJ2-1	CSIYRDPGLLGEQFF	TGCAGCATATACCGGGACCCAGGATTATTGGGGGAGCAGTTCTTC
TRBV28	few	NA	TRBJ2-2	CASSRAVGPGELFF	TGTGCCAGCAGCCGTGCAGTGGGGCCCGGGGAGCTGTTTTTT
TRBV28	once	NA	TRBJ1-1	CASSFRGQGRRRTEAFF	TGTGCCAGCAGTTTCAGAGGTCAGGGGAGACGGCGCACTGAAGCTTTCTTT
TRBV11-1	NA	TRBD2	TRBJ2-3	CASSPSGGVPSTDTQYF	TGTGCCAGCAGTCCCTCCGGGGGGGTGCCTAGCACAGATACGCAGTATTTT